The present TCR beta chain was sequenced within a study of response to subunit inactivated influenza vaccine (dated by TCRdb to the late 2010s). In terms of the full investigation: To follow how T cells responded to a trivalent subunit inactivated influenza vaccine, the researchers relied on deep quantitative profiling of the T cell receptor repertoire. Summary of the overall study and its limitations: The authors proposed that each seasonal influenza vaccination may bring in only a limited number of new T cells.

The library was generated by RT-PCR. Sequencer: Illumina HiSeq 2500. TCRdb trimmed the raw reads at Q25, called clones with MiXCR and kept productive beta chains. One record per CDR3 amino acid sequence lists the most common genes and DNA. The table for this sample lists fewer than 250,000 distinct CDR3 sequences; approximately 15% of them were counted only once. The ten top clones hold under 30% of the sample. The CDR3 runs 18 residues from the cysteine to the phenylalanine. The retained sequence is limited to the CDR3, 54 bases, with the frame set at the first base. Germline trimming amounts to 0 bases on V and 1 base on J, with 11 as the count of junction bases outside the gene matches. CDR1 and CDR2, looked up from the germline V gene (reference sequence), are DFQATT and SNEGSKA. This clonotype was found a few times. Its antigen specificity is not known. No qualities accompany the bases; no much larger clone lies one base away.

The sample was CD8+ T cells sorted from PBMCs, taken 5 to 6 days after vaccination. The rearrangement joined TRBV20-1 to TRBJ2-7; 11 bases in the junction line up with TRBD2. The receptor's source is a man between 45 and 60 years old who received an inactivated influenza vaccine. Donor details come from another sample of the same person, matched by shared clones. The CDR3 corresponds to CSARETSGKARFSYEQYF. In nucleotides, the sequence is TGCAGTGCTAGAGAGACTAGCGGGAAGGCCCGTTTTTCCTACGAGCAGTACTTC.